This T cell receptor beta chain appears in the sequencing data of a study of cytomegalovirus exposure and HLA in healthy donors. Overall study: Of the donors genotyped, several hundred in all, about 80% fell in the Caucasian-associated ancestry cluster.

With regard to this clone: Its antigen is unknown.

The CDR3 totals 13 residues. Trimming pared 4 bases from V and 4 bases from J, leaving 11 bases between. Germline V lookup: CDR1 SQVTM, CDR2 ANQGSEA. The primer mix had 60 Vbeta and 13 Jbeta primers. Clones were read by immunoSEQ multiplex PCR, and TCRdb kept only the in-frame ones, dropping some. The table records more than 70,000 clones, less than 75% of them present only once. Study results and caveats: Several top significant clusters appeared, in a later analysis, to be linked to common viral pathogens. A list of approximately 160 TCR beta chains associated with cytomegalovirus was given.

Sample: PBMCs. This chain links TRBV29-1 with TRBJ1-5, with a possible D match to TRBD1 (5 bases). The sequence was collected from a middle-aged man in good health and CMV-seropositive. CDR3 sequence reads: CSVGGGGNQPQHF. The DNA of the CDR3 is TGCAGCGTTGGGGGGGGAGGGAATCAGCCCCAGCATTTT. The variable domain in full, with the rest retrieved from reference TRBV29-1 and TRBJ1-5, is SAVISQKPSRDICQRGTSLTIQCQVDSQVTMMFWYRQQPGQSLTLIATANQGSEATYESGFVIDKFPISRPNLTFSTLTVSNMSPEDSSIYLCSVGGGGNQPQHFGDGTRLSIL.